The 5 T cell receptor beta chains in this list originate from one sample, sequenced in a study of blood T cells in healthy people across ages. The second PCR ran about 6 to 12 cycles with a sample-barcoded 5' primer and J-beta primers. Via MiXCR, TCRdb re-called the 5' RACE reads, giving one row per CDR3 protein. Seen here are about 640,000 distinct CDR3 sequences, 45% to 65% observed once, and the top ten hold 35% to 40%. The sequenced sample consisted of blood. These receptors came from a man in his 60s in good health.

This clonotype was recorded once. CDR3 nucleotide sequence: TGTGCCAGCAGTTCGGACGGCTCCTACAATGAGCAGTTCTTC. Amino acids: CASSSDGSYNEQFF. The chain carries TRBV27 and TRBJ2-1; no clear D. CDR1 and CDR2 from the germline V gene are MNHEY and SMNVEV (reference sequence). The CDR3 is 14 amino acids. Trimming shortened V by 4 bases and J by 0 bases, and 7 bases separated the two germline ends.

This chain joins TRBV11-3 and TRBJ2-1; the D is unclear. The CDR3 covers 17 residues. V lost 0 bases, J lost 0 bases, and 12 bases lay in between. Per germline, CDR1 SGHNT and CDR2 YENEEA. CDR3 nucleotides: TGTGCCAGCAGCTTAGATCAGTGGGGAAGCTCCTACAATGAGCAGTTCTTC. It codes for CASSLDQWGSSYNEQFF.

This clonotype came up a few times. The CDR3 sequence is CASSSKTDPVRGNTIYF. CDR3 nucleotides: TGTGCCAGCAGCTCCAAGACGGATCCCGTGAGGGGAAACACCATATATTTT. This sequence joins TRBV11-2 and TRBJ1-3; D unresolved. The CDR3 consists of 17 residues. CDR1 and CDR2 from the germline V gene are SGHAT and FQNNGV. Trimming stripped 4 bases from V and 4 bases from J, with 20 bases between.

This clonotype came up once. This sequence joins TRBV11-2 and TRBJ2-7; the D gene is possibly TRBD2 (6 bases). Deletions cut 4 bases from V and 3 bases from J, with 10 bases between. Germline CDR1 SGHAT, CDR2 FQNNGV. The CDR3 is 13 residues long. CDR3 protein: CASSWDFVYEQYF. As DNA, the CDR3 is TGTGCCAGCAGCTGGGACTTCGTCTACGAGCAGTACTTC.

This clonotype came up a few times. The chain links TRBV2 to TRBJ2-5, with 11 bases lining up with TRBD2. V lost 5 bases, J lost 2 bases, and 4 bases stayed unmatched. The CDR3 length is 15 residues. Germline CDR1 reads SNHLY; CDR2 reads FYNNEI. The CDR3 DNA reads as TGTGCCAGCAGTTTTAGCGGGGGGGGACAAGAGACCCAGTACTTC. It encodes CASSFSGGGQETQYF.